This TCR beta chain was observed in a study of T cell responses to AZD1222 COVID-19 vaccine. The overall study: Samples with a second dose at about 4 or about 12 weeks were pooled together.

The study, taken as a whole, reports: It should be noted that donors were predominantly white British and more often female, and clonal diversity was possibly underestimated. Among vaccine-associated CD4 TCRs, coverage spanned spike, with dominance at 160-218 and 743-854. No repertoire was sampled before or during the peak T cell response, only after it.

TCRdb keeps only in-frame clones here, not all; method: immunoSEQ multiplex PCR. The repertoire holds 140,000 to 150,000 clones, roughly 93% seen once, with 5% to 5.5% in the top ten. On this clone itself: The antigen remains unidentified.

This TCR was recovered from an adult in good health. This material consisted of peripheral blood, taken on day 0 of AZD1222 vaccination.

CDR3 amino acids: CASGKVYNEQFF. The CDR3 nucleotides read TGTGCCAGCGGAAAAGTTTACAATGAGCAGTTCTTC. V usage is TRBV25-1 and J usage is TRBJ2-1, with no clear D. Looked up from germline, CDR1 is MGHDK and CDR2 is SYGVNS. Trimming took 8 bases from V and 4 from J, leaving 9 bases between them. CDR3 length: 12 residues.